This T cell receptor beta chain was captured in a study of cytotoxic CD8 clonotypes in ibrutinib-treated CLL. The overall study: Patient counts were 11 relapsed/refractory, about 14 treatment-naive and 17 IGHV unmutated. Study-level findings and limits: Once treatment began, public clonotypes, which were uncommon, contracted or stayed stable. Investigators sampled sustained-remission and progressing patients at differing times. Circulating CD8+ T-cell counts were tracked by baseline clonality, which exceeded that of age-matched healthy donors.

Regarding this clone: Its antigen remains unknown.

The CDR3 length is 9 residues. V gave up 6 bases and J gave up 4 bases, with 3 bases separating them. Germline assignment: CDR1 DFQATT and CDR2 SNEGSKA (reference sequence). The method was immunoSEQ multiplex PCR; TCRdb's version includes in-frame clones alone and lacks a portion of them. In the table there are roughly 180,000 clones, roughly four fifths of which are singletons. The receptor comes from a human donor with chronic lymphocytic leukemia. The chain joins TRBV20-1 to TRBJ2-5; D gene unclear. The sequencing used PBMCs, collected after 24 months of ibrutinib treatment. The CDR3 region has the DNA TGCAGTGCCTCAGAGACCCAGTACTTC. Its protein product is CSASETQYF.